This paragraph covers one TCR beta chain sequence. The target of this receptor is not known. The input lacks base qualities; no much larger clone sits a single base away. The data were taken from a study of T cell changes during pregnancy in multiple sclerosis (dated by TCRdb to the late 2010s). The study in broad terms: The study looked at changes in the T cell repertoire across pregnancy in women with multiple sclerosis.

The method was the immunoSEQ multiplex PCR assay. TCRdb stores this immuneACCESS table with in-frame sequences only. Part of the clones is absent; in the studies checked, under half of the shortfall reflects unresolved V genes, and no reason is known for the rest. The sample table shows about 110,000 clones, and about nine tenths are seen once. The ten largest clones add up to about 3.2% of the sample. V and J are trimmed by 4 bases and 7 bases, and the gene matches miss 6 bases of the junction. The CDR3 starts with the cysteine, ends with the phenylalanine, and has 15 residues. Only the CDR3 DNA stays, 45 bases, in frame from base 1. CDR1 and CDR2 were assigned from the germline V gene (reference sequence) as SGHNT and YYREEE.

The chain employs TRBV5-4 and TRBJ1-6, and TRBD1 aligns with 9 junction nucleotides. The source material was peripheral blood, sampled after pregnancy. The TCR sequence derives from a female donor with multiple sclerosis, enrolled in a pregnancy study. The DNA sequence follows: TGTGCCAGCAGCACACGGGACAGGGTGAATTCACCCCTCCACTTT. Protein translation: CASSTRDRVNSPLHF.